A single sample is the source of the 8 T cell receptor beta chains below, sequenced in a study of cytomegalovirus exposure and HLA in healthy donors. PCR amplification relied on 60 Vbeta primers (plus 13 Jbeta primers). Produced via immunoSEQ multiplex PCR; TCRdb's table is partial and in-frame only. The repertoire holds approximately 150,000 clones, with around four fifths as singletons. Sequences were obtained from PBMCs. The receptors here all came from a boy aged 2 to 10 in good health and CMV-seronegative.

This clone was seen only a few times. The V call is TRBV28, the J call TRBJ1-1, with 8 positions matching TRBD1. Trimming at V came to 6 bases and at J to 0 bases, leaving 9 bases not matched to a gene. CDR1 is MDHEN, CDR2 SYDVKM, per germline. The CDR3 runs to 16 residues. This chain's CDR3 is CASSSHRGRLNTEAFF. CDR3 DNA: TGTGCCAGCAGCTCGCACAGGGGGAGATTGAACACTGAAGCTTTCTTT.

The chain carries TRBV28 and TRBJ2-3; TRBD1 is a possible D gene (6 bases). Between the trimmed V and J ends, which lost 1 base and 3 bases, there was a span of 14 bases. Germline loops: CDR1 MDHEN, CDR2 SYDVKM. The CDR3 covers 16 residues. Here the CDR3 reads CASSLFRQGLTDTQYF. The CDR3 DNA is TGTGCCAGCAGTTTATTCCGGCAGGGGCTAACAGATACGCAGTATTTT.

This clone was seen a single time. The V gene is TRBV11-2, the J gene TRBJ1-5, with 9 positions matching TRBD1. J lost 6 bases, V lost 1 base, and 10 bases had no gene match. The CDR3 is 17 amino acids. Per the germline V gene, CDR1 is SGHAT and CDR2 is FQNNGV. The CDR3 DNA is TGTGCCAGCAGCTTAGCCGCGACAGGGGGGAGAGGTCAGCCCCAGCATTTT. This gives the protein CASSLAATGGRGQPQHF.

The chain couples TRBV2 to TRBJ2-7, with D unclear. Germline CDR1 is SNHLY and CDR2 is FYNNEI. V was trimmed by 7 bases and J by 4 bases, leaving 8 bases between them. The CDR3 is made up of 11 amino acids. DNA for the CDR3: TGTGCCAGCAAGCTACCATACGAGCAGTACTTC. This gives the protein CASKLPYEQYF.

For the CDR3, the DNA is TGCGCCAGCAGCCAAGTCCGCTGGGACTACGAGCAGTACTTC. Translated: CASSQVRWDYEQYF. The chain links TRBV4-3 to TRBJ2-5, with D unclear. With the DNA end fitting TRBJ2-7 better, the J assignment may be wrong. This CDR3 is built from 14 residues. Looked up from germline, CDR1 is LGHNA and CDR2 is YSLEER.

This clone occurred a few times. V gene TRBV9 combines with J gene TRBJ1-5; no reliable D call. The CDR3 covers 14 residues. The germline V gene encodes CDR1 SGDLS and CDR2 YYNGEE. Trimming pared 0 bases from V and 3 bases from J, leaving 7 bases between. CDR3 nucleotides: TGTGCCAGCAGCGTAGGGACTTCCAATCAGCCCCAGCATTTT. Translation gives CASSVGTSNQPQHF.

This chain connects TRBV7-9 to TRBJ2-7; the D gene is possibly TRBD2 (6 bases). Germline CDR1 reads SEHNR; CDR2 reads FQNEAQ (reference sequence). The CDR3 is made up of 16 amino acids. The V end was cut by 5 bases, the J end by 2 bases, with 19 bases between. CDR3 bases: TGTGCCAGCAGCCCCGGGTTGGTGGGAGGCACCTACGAGCAGTACTTC. It codes for CASSPGLVGGTYEQYF.

The chain recombines TRBV6-1 with TRBJ1-5, with D unclear. Germline lookup yields CDR1 MNHNS and CDR2 SASEGT. Trimming removed 8 bases from V and 8 bases from J, with 22 bases in between. The CDR3 spans 15 residues. The CDR3 nucleotides read TGTGCCAGCTACAAGAGGAGGGTTCCTTTTGAGCCCCAGCATTTT. Amino acids: CASYKRRVPFEPQHF.